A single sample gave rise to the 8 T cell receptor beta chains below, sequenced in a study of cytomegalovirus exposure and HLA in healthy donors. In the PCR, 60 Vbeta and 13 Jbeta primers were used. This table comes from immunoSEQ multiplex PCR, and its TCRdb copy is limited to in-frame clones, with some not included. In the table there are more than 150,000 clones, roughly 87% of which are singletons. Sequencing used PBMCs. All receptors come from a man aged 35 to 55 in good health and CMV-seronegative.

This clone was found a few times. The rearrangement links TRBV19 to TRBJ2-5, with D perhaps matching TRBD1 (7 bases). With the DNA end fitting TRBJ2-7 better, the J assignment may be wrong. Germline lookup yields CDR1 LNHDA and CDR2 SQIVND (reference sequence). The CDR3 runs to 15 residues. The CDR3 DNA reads TGTGCCAGTAGTATAGAGGCAGGGGGGACCTACGAGCAGTACTTC. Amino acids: CASSIEAGGTYEQYF.

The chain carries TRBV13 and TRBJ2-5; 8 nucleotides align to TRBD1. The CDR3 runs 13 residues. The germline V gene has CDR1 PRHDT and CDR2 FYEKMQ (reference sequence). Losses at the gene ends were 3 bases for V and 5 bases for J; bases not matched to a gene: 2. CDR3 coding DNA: TGTGCCAGCAGCTTCGACAGGGGCGAGACCCAGTACTTC. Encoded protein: CASSFDRGETQYF.

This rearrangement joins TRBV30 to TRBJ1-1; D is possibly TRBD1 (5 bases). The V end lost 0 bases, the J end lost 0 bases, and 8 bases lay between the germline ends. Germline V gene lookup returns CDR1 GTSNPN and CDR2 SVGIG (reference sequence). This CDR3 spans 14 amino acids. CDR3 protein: CAWSVPGVNTEAFF. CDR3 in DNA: TGTGCCTGGAGTGTACCGGGGGTGAACACTGAAGCTTTCTTT.

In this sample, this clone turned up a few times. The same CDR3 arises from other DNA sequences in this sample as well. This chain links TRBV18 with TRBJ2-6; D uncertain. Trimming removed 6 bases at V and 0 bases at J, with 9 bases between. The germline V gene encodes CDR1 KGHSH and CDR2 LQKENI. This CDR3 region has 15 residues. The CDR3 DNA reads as TGTGCCAGCTCCCCAGTCGGCTCTGGGGCCAACGTCCTGACTTTC. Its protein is CASSPVGSGANVLTF.

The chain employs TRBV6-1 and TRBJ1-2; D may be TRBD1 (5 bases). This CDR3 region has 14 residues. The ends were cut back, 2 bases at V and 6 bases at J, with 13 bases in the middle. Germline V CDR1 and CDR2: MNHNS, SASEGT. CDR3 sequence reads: CASSERQGGHGYTF. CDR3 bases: TGTGCCAGCAGTGAAAGGCAGGGCGGCCATGGCTACACCTTC.

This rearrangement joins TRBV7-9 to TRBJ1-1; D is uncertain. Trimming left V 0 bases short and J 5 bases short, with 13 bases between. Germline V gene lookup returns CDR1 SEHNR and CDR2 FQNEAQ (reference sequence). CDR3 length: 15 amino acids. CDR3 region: CASSLAVVGRTEAFF. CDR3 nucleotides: TGTGCCAGCAGCTTAGCGGTTGTTGGGAGGACTGAAGCTTTCTTT.

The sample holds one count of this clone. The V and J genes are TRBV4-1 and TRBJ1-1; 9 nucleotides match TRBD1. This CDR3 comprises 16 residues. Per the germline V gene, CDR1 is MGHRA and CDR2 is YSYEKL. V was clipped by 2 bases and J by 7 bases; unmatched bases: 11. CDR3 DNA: TGCGCCAGCAGCCAACTTAACAGGGGGCGCCGCGATGAAGCTTTCTTT. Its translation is CASSQLNRGRRDEAFF.

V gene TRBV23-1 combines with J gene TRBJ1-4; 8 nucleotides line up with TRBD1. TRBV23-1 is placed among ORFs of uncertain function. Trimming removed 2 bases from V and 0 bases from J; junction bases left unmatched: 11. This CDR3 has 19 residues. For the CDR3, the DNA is TGCGCCAGCAGTCAACCGGACAGGGAGGACAAGCCAACTAATGAAAAACTGTTTTTT. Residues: CASSQPDREDKPTNEKLFF.